The TCR beta chain described here comes from a study of cytomegalovirus exposure and HLA in healthy donors. As for the study in general: A previous analysis identified 95 million to 140 million unique TCR beta sequences derived from 180 million or so T cells. Study-wide points: A later analysis reportedly found that, within productive TCRs, an Asian-associated ancestry cluster had fewer N-insertions than the mean observed across the roughly 690 donors.

With 0 bases clipped from V and 4 bases from J, the junction kept 13 bases outside the gene matches. The CDR3 loop spans 20 amino acids. Germline V gene lookup returns CDR1 SGHTA and CDR2 FQGTGA. Both 60 Vbeta primers and 13 Jbeta primers went into the PCR. Generated by immunoSEQ multiplex PCR, the TCRdb table keeps only in-frame clones and is missing some. The repertoire holds 150,000 to 200,000 clones, with over 70% as singletons. Worth noting for this clone: The target antigen is unknown.

This chain connects TRBV7-3 to TRBJ2-3; 13 bases map to TRBD2. Specimen: PBMCs. This TCR was sampled from a female donor in good health and CMV-seronegative. CDR3 coding DNA: TGTGCCAGCAGCTTAACAGGGACTGGACTAGCGGGGGAGGTAGCAGATACGCAGTATTTT. Translation gives CASSLTGTGLAGEVADTQYF.